This TCR beta chain was retrieved from a study of blood T cell repertoires in COVID-19. The wider study: COVID-19 samples collected from the United States, Italy and Spain covered acute and convalescent phases. T cells, B-cell-depleted T cells, or PBMCs provided the cDNA or gDNA that served as material.

Germline lookup yields CDR1 SGHRS and CDR2 YFSETQ. Trimming cost V 0 bases and J 7 bases, with 13 bases left between them. The CDR3 has 14 residues. As handled by the study authors: Reference gene primer amplification gave nucleated cell count estimates. Here immunoSEQ multiplex PCR was the method, and the copy in TCRdb shows in-frame clones only, minus some. V and J calls and clone size are those listed in that table; D and trimming were worked out from the DNA. The sample yields a few hundred thousand clones, almost 85% seen once. This chain uses TRBV5-1 with TRBJ1-1, with a possible D match to TRBD1 (5 bases). The sequenced sample consisted of peripheral blood. The clonotype comes from a human donor in a cohort sampled during active COVID-19. CDR3 sequence: CASSLGGPTFEAFF. DNA for the CDR3: TGCGCCAGCAGCTTGGGGGGCCCCACCTTTGAAGCTTTCTTT.